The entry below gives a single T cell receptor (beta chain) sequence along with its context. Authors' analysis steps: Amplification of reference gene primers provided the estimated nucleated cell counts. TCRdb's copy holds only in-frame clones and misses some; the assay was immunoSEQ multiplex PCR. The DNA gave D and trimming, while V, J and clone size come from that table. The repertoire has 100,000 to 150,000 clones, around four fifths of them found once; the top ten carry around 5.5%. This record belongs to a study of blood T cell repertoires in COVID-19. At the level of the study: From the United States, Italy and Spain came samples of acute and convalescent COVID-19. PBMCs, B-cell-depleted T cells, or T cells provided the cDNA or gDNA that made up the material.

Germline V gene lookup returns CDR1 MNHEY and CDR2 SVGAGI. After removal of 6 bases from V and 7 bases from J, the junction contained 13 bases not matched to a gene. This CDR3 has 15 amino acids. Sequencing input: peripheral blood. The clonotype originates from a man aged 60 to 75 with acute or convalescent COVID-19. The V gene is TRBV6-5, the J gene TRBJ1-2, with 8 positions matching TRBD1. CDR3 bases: TGTGCCAGCAGGAGAGGGTCAGGGGGCGAATCTGGCTACACCTTC. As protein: CASRRGSGGESGYTF.